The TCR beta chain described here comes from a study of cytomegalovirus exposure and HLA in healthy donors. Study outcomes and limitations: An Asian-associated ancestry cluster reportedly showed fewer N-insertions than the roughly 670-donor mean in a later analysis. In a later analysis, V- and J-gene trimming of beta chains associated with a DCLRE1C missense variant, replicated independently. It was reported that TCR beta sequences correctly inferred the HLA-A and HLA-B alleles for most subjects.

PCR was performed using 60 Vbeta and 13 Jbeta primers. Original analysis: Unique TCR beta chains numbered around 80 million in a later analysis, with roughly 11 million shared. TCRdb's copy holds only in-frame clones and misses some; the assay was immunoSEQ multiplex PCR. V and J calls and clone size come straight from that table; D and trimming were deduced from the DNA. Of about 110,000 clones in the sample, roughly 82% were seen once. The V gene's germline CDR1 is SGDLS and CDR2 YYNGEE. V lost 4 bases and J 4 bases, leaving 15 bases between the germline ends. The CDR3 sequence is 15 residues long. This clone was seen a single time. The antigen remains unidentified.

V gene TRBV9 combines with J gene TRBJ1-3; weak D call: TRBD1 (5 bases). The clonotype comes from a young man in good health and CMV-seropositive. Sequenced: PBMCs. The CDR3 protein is CASSSRAWGGNTIYF. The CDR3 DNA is TGTGCCAGCAGCTCCAGGGCATGGGGCGGAAACACCATATATTTT. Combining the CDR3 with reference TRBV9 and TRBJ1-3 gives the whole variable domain DSGVTQTPKHLITATGQRVTLRCSPRSGDLSVYWYQQSLDQGLQFLIQYYNGEERAKGNILERFSAQQFPDLHSELNLSSLELGDSALYFCASSSRAWGGNTIYFGEGSWLTVV.